Presented here are 24 T cell receptor beta chains from one specimen sequenced in a study of blood T cell repertoires in COVID-19. Profiled with immunoSEQ multiplex PCR; TCRdb holds only in-frame clones, not every one. This sample has 300,000 to 450,000 clones; around 87% occur once, and the top ten carry 2.3%. Material: peripheral blood. These TCRs come from a woman between 55 and 75 years old with COVID-19, enrolled during active disease.

The chain joins TRBV27 to TRBJ1-3, with a possible D match to TRBD1 (6 bases). The CDR3 sequence is 14 residues long. The ends were cut back, 5 bases at V and 4 bases at J, with 12 bases in the middle. Germline V gene lookup returns CDR1 MNHEY and CDR2 SMNVEV (reference sequence). CDR3 in DNA: TGTGCCAGCAGTCCCCTCCAGGGGGGAAACACCATATATTTT. This codes for CASSPLQGGNTIYF.

The V and J genes are TRBV28 and TRBJ1-3; no firm D call. The CDR3 extends over 16 amino acids. V gave up 7 bases and J gave up 4 bases, with 20 bases separating them. Germline CDR1 and CDR2: MDHEN and SYDVKM. This CDR3 is CASTSFEGTRGNTIYF. The CDR3 bases are TGTGCCAGCACCTCCTTTGAGGGAACGCGAGGAAACACCATATATTTT.

The chain employs TRBV5-1 and TRBJ2-1, with D perhaps matching TRBD2 (5 bases). Germline loops: CDR1 SGHRS, CDR2 YFSETQ. The CDR3 is 14 residues long. Trimming shortened V by 4 bases and J by 5 bases, and 13 bases separated the two germline ends. Here the CDR3 DNA reads TGCGCCAGCAGCCCATTAGCCGGGAACAATGAGCAGTTCTTC. Its protein is CASSPLAGNNEQFF. The full variable domain, its missing parts supplied by reference TRBV5-1 and TRBJ2-1, is KAGVTQTPRYLIKTRGQQVTLSCSPISGHRSVSWYQQTPGQGLQFLFEYFSETQRNKGNFPGRFSGRQFSNSRSEMNVSTLELGDSALYLCASSPLAGNNEQFFGPGTRLTVL.

This chain links TRBV19 with TRBJ1-2, with D perhaps matching TRBD1 (6 bases). CDR3 length: 16 residues. CDR1 and CDR2 from the germline V gene are LNHDA and SQIVND (reference sequence). V was trimmed by 5 bases and J by 4 bases, leaving 20 bases between them. The CDR3 region has the DNA TGTGCCAGTAGTCCACGACAGGCCGCGGGTAGCTATGGCTACACCTTC. Its protein is CASSPRQAAGSYGYTF.

The chain employs TRBV5-8 and TRBJ1-5; unclear D gene. The germline CDR1 and CDR2 sequences are SGHTS and YDEGEE. The CDR3 is 14 amino acids. The V end lost 0 bases, the J end lost 6 bases, and 10 bases lay between the germline ends. In DNA, the CDR3 is TGTGCCAGCAGCTTGGACGGGAGAGGTCAGCCCCAGCATTTT. Translating gives CASSLDGRGQPQHF.

The chain couples TRBV6-5 to TRBJ1-4; TRBD1 agrees at 9 bases. This CDR3 is built from 16 residues. In germline, CDR1 is MNHEY, CDR2 SVGAGI. V dropped 2 bases and J dropped 7; count of bases not matched to a gene: 8. CDR3 sequence reads: CASSYDTGGVLEKLFF. In DNA form, the CDR3 reads TGTGCCAGCAGTTACGATACAGGGGGCGTGCTTGAAAAACTGTTTTTT.

This clone was seen a single time. This chain uses TRBV12-3 or TRBV12-4 with TRBJ2-2; no reliable D call. The CDR3 runs to 12 residues. V shed 7 bases and J shed 7 bases, with 10 bases lying between them. In DNA form, the CDR3 reads TGTGCCAGCACGCACCTAGACGGGGAGCTGTTTTTT. Protein: CASTHLDGELFF.

J is TRBJ1-2 and V is TRBV5-5, with a weak D call TRBD1 (5 bases). CDR3 size: 15 residues. Germline V gene sequence: CDR1 SGHKS, CDR2 YYEKEE (reference sequence). Trimming pared 4 bases from V and 4 bases from J, leaving 17 bases between. CDR3 in amino acids: CASSRSGATPYGYTF. Here the CDR3 DNA reads TGTGCCAGCAGCCGCAGTGGGGCGACTCCCTATGGCTACACCTTC. The whole variable domain, filled in from reference TRBV5-5 and TRBJ1-2, reads DAGVTQSPTHLIKTRGQQVTLRCSPISGHKSVSWYQQVLGQGPQFIFQYYEKEERGRGNFPDRFSARQFPNYSSELNVNALLLGDSALYLCASSRSGATPYGYTFGSGTRLTVV.

This chain links TRBV5-8 with TRBJ2-1; the D gene is possibly TRBD1 (8 bases). The germline V and J ends were trimmed by 2 bases and 6 bases, with 15 bases remaining between them. The CDR3 contains 15 residues. Germline values: CDR1 SGHTS, CDR2 YDEGEE. The CDR3 DNA is TGTGCCAGCAGCTTAAGACAGGGGAGGGTCAATGAGCAGTTCTTC. Translated, it gives CASSLRQGRVNEQFF.

V and J are TRBV10-3 and TRBJ2-7, with D maybe TRBD1 (6 bases). Germline V CDR1 and CDR2: ENHRY, SYGVKD. There are 13 residues in the CDR3. Between the trimmed V and J ends, which lost 6 bases and 3 bases, there was a span of 12 bases. The CDR3 DNA follows: TGTGCCATCAGGGCCGGGACAAACTACGAGCAGTACTTC. Translated, it gives CAIRAGTNYEQYF.

The CDR3 bases are TGTGCCAGCAGTTTGGGAGACGGGGGGTGGGTCACTGAAGCTTTCTTT. Amino acid sequence: CASSLGDGGWVTEAFF. The chain has TRBV28 and TRBJ1-1; D is perhaps TRBD1 (5 bases). V lost 3 bases to trimming and J lost 4 bases, with 18 bases between them. Germline V gene sequence: CDR1 MDHEN, CDR2 SYDVKM. The CDR3 loop spans 16 amino acids.

This chain joins TRBV5-1 and TRBJ1-2; unclear D gene. The CDR3 contains 14 residues. Germline CDR1 reads SGHRS; CDR2 reads YFSETQ. V was shortened by 0 bases and J by 3 bases, with 9 bases between the two germline ends. CDR3 sequence reads: CASSLAGMDYGYTF. CDR3 DNA sequence: TGCGCCAGCAGCTTGGCCGGGATGGACTATGGCTACACCTTC.

Only a few counts were recorded for this clone. The chain is built from TRBV28 and TRBJ1-1; no clear D gene. Trimming pared 11 bases from V and 4 bases from J, leaving 11 bases between. CDR3 length: 11 amino acids. Per germline, CDR1 MDHEN and CDR2 SYDVKM. The chain's CDR3 is CAGEDGTEAFF. DNA of the CDR3: TGTGCCGGGGAGGACGGCACTGAAGCTTTCTTT.

The DNA for the CDR3 is TGTGCCAGCAGCACCAGAGGTGGCCGGGGAGATACGCAGTATTTT. Its protein product is CASSTRGGRGDTQYF. This chain joins TRBV11-3 and TRBJ2-3; D may be TRBD2 (5 bases). V lost 5 bases to trimming and J lost 5 bases, with 17 bases between them. Germline-derived CDR1 and CDR2 are SGHNT and YENEEA. This CDR3 region has 15 residues.

The V call is TRBV3-1 (or the pseudogene TRBV3-2), the J call TRBJ1-1, with D unclear. Germline-derived CDR1 and CDR2 are LGHDT and YNNKEL (reference sequence). The CDR3 spans 13 residues. The ends were cut back, 3 bases at V and 11 bases at J, with 16 bases in the middle. The CDR3 loop reads CASSQGPSTGAFF. The CDR3 coding sequence is TGTGCCAGCAGCCAGGGCCCCTCTACTGGTGCTTTCTTT.

This chain uses TRBV29-1 with TRBJ2-1, with D perhaps matching TRBD1 (6 bases). V lost 1 base and J lost 8, with 12 bases in between. CDR3 length: 13 residues. Germline lookup yields CDR1 SQVTM and CDR2 ANQGSEA. CDR3 protein: CSVEGQASHEQFF. CDR3 coding DNA: TGCAGCGTTGAAGGACAGGCGAGCCATGAGCAGTTCTTC.

The CDR3 sequence: CASRLSTGVNQPQHF. The DNA for the CDR3 is TGTGCCAGCAGGCTATCAACAGGGGTCAATCAGCCCCAGCATTTT. The V gene is TRBV6-5, the J gene TRBJ1-5; 7 bases line up with TRBD1. CDR1 and CDR2 (germline): MNHEY, SVGAGI. V was clipped by 6 bases and J by 3 bases; unmatched bases: 8. CDR3 length equals 15 residues.

The chain employs TRBV19 and TRBJ2-2; 7 positions agree with TRBD1. The germline V gene encodes CDR1 LNHDA and CDR2 SQIVND (reference sequence). The CDR3 is 16 residues long. V dropped 6 bases and J dropped 0; count of bases not matched to a gene: 7. CDR3 in DNA: TGTGCCAGTAGGGACGGGACAGTTGCGAACACCGGGGAGCTGTTTTTT. It encodes CASRDGTVANTGELFF.

This clone was observed a single time. The V call is TRBV5-1, the J call TRBJ1-1; no clear D. Per germline, CDR1 SGHRS and CDR2 YFSETQ. Trimming pared 0 bases from V and 6 bases from J, leaving 6 bases between. The length of the CDR3 is 12 residues. DNA for the CDR3: TGCGCCAGCAGCTTGGGTTATGCTGAAGCTTTCTTT. This translates into CASSLGYAEAFF.

The chain combines TRBV7-8 with TRBJ1-2, with D maybe TRBD1 (6 bases). Germline CDR1 reads SGHVS; CDR2 reads FQNEAQ. The V gene lost 6 bases and the J gene lost 4 bases, with 12 bases spanning the gap. This CDR3 contains 13 residues. The CDR3 nucleotides read TGTGCCAGCAGTTCCGGACAGTTCTATGGCTACACCTTC. Its protein is CASSSGQFYGYTF.

V is TRBV7-9 and J is TRBJ1-1; D unclear. This CDR3 region has 15 residues. Germline loops: CDR1 SEHNR, CDR2 FQNEAQ (reference sequence). Trimming pared 1 base from V and 3 bases from J, leaving 12 bases between. The CDR3 DNA is TGTGCCAGCAGCTTAGGGGCGGGTATGCACACTGAAGCTTTCTTT. Its protein is CASSLGAGMHTEAFF.

This chain links TRBV2 with TRBJ1-4, with D possibly being TRBD1 (5 bases). CDR3 length: 16 residues. In germline, CDR1 is SNHLY, CDR2 FYNNEI. Trimming removed 1 base at V and 4 bases at J, with 13 bases between. This CDR3 is CASSEVRGFLNEKLFF. The DNA for the CDR3 is TGTGCCAGCAGTGAAGTTCGGGGGTTCCTTAATGAAAAACTGTTTTTT.

The genes are TRBV16 and TRBJ2-4; 7 positions match TRBD1. Germline V CDR1 and CDR2: KGHSY, FQNENV. V was pared by 7 bases and J by 6 bases, with 3 bases of the junction left unmatched. CDR3 size: 12 residues. The CDR3 DNA sequence: TGTGCCAGCACCCGACAGGGAAACATTCAGTACTTC. It codes for CASTRQGNIQYF.

This rearrangement joins TRBV5-1 to TRBJ2-4; the match to TRBD2 covers 12 bases. The CDR3 sequence is 17 residues long. V lost 4 bases, J lost 8 bases, and 13 bases stayed unmatched. Per the germline V gene, CDR1 is SGHRS and CDR2 is YFSETQ. CDR3 sequence reads: CASSRLGASGGAHIQYF. Here the CDR3 DNA reads TGCGCCAGCAGCCGACTTGGGGCTAGCGGGGGGGCTCACATTCAGTACTTC.